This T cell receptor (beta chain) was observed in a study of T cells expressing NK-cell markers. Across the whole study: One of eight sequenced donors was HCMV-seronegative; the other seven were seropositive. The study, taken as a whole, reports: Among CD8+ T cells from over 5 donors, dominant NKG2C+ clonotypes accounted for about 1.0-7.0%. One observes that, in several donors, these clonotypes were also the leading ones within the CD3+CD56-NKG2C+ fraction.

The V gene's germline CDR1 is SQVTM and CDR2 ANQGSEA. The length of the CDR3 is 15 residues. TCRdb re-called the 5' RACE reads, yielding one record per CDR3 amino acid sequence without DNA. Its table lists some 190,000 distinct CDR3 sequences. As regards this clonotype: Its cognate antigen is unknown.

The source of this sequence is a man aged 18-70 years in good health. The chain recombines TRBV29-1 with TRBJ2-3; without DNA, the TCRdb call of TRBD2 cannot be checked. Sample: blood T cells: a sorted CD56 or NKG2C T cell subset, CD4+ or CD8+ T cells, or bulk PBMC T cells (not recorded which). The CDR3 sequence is CSVAGTSRERDTQYF.